The table lists the clone carrying this T cell receptor beta chain with a count of one. This sample is drawn from a study of regulatory T cells in long-lasting Graves disease. The CDR3 length is 13 residues. The V end lost 0 bases, the J end lost 14 bases, and 17 bases lay between the germline ends. From germline, CDR1 is SGHRS and CDR2 YFSETQ. Both iRepertoire HTBI primers and Arm-PCR of CDR3 regions were used to build the TCR beta libraries. TCRdb reprocessed the multiplex PCR reads with MiXCR, giving one entry per CDR3 protein. The data hold hundreds of thousands of distinct CDR3 sequences, with 25% to 35% observed a single time. Stated time point: persistent/refractory GD, antithyroid drugs over 5 years with positive TRAb. Making the TCR library involved RNA that had been extracted from PBMCs. Diagnoses of Graves' disease were made by American Thyroid Association guidelines.

The TCR comes from a female donor with Graves disease. The source was peripheral blood mononuclear cells (PBMCs), collected when the disease was refractory, from a patient treated with antithyroid drugs. V gene TRBV5-1 combines with J gene TRBJ1-2; D perhaps matches TRBD1 (6 bases). Written as DNA, the CDR3 is TGCGCCAGCAGCTTGGACGGCAGGGGAGGTGAGACCTTC. Translation gives CASSLDGRGGETF.